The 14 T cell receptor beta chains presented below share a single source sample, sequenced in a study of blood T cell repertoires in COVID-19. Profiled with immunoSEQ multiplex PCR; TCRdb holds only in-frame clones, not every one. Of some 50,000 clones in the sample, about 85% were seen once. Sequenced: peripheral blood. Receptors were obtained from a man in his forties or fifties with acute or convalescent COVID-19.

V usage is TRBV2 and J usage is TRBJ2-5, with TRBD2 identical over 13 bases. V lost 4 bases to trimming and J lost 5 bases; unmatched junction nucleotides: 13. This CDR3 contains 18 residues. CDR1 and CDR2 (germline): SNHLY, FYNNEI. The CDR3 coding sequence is TGTGCCAGCAGTGGATCCTACGGGACTAGCGGGGAACAGGAGACCCAGTACTTC. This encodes CASSGSYGTSGEQETQYF.

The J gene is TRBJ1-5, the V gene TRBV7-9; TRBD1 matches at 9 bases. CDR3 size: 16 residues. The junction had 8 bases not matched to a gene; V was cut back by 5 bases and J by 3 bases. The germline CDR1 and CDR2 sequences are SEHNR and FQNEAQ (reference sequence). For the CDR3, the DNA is TGTGCCAGCAGCGGGGACCGGGACAGGGTCAATCAGCCCCAGCATTTT. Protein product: CASSGDRDRVNQPQHF.

The CDR3 loop is CASTPTGAYSGANVLTF. In DNA, the CDR3 is TGTGCCAGCACTCCTACAGGGGCTTACTCTGGGGCCAACGTCCTGACTTTC. The rearrangement joins TRBV28 to TRBJ2-6, with 7 bases fitting TRBD1. Looked up from germline, CDR1 is MDHEN and CDR2 is SYDVKM. The CDR3 is 17 amino acids. V shed 7 bases, J shed 0 bases, and the junction held 9 bases outside the gene matches. The full variable domain, with the rest looked up from reference TRBV28 and TRBJ2-6, is DVKVTQSSRYLVKRTGEKVFLECVQDMDHENMFWYRQDPGLGLRLIYFSYDVKMKEKGDIPEGYSVSREKKERFSLILESASTNQTSMYLCASTPTGAYSGANVLTFGAGSRLTVL.

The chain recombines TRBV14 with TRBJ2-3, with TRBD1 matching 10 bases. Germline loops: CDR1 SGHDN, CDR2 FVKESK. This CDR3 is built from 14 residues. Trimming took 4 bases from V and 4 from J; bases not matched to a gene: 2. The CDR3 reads CASSPTGGSDTQYF. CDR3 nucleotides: TGTGCCAGCAGCCCGACAGGGGGCTCAGATACGCAGTATTTT.

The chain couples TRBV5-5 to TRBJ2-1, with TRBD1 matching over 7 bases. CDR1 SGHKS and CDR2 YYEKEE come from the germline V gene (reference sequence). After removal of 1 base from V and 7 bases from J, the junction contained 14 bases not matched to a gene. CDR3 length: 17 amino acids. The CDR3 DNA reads TGTGCCAGCAGCTTGTTACATAACAGGGGTCAAGGGAATGAGCAGTTCTTC. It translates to CASSLLHNRGQGNEQFF.

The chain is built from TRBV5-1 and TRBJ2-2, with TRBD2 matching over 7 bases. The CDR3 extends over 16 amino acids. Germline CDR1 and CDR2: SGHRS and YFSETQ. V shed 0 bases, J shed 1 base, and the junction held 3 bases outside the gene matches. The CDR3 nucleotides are TGCGCCAGCAGCTTGGGACTAGCCGAGAACACCGGGGAGCTGTTTTTT. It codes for CASSLGLAENTGELFF.

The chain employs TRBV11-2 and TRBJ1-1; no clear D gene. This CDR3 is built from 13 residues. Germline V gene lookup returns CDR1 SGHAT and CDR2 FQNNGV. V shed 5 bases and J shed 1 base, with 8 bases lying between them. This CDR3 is CASSLTENTEAFF. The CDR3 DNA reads TGTGCCAGCAGCCTTACAGAGAACACTGAAGCTTTCTTT.

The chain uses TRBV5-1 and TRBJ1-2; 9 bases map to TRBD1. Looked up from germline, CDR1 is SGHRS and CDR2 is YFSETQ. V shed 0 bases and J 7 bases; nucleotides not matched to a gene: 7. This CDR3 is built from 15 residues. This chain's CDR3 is CASSLDRGTGFGYTF. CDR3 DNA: TGCGCCAGCAGCTTGGACCGGGGGACAGGGTTTGGCTACACCTTC.

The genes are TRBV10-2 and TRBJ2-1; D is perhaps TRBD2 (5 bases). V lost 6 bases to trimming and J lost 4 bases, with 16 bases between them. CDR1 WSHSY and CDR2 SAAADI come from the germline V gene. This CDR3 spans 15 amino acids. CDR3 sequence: CASSARGVGYNEQFF. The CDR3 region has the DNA TGCGCCAGCAGCGCTCGGGGTGTGGGTTACAATGAGCAGTTCTTC.

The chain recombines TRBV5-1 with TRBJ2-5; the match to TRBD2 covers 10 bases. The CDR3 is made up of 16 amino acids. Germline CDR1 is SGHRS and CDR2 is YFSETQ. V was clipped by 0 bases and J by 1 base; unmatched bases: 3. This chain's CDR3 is CASSLAPSGSQETQYF. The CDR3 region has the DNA TGCGCCAGCAGCTTGGCCCCTAGCGGGAGCCAAGAGACCCAGTACTTC.

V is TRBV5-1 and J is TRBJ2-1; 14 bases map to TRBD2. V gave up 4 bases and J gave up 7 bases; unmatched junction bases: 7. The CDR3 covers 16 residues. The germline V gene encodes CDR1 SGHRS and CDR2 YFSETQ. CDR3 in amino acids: CASSNPGLAGANEQFF. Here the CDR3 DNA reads TGCGCCAGCAGCAATCCGGGACTAGCGGGAGCTAATGAGCAGTTCTTC.

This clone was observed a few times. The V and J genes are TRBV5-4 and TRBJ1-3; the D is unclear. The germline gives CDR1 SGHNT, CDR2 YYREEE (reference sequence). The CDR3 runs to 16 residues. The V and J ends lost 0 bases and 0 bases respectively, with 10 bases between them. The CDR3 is CASSLDGKSSGNTIYF. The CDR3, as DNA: TGTGCCAGCAGCTTGGACGGGAAAAGCTCTGGAAACACCATATATTTT. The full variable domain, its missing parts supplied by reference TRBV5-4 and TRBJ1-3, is ETGVTQSPTHLIKTRGQQVTLRCSSQSGHNTVSWYQQALGQGPQFIFQYYREEENGRGNFPPRFSGLQFPNYSSELNVNALELDDSALYLCASSLDGKSSGNTIYFGEGSWLTVV.

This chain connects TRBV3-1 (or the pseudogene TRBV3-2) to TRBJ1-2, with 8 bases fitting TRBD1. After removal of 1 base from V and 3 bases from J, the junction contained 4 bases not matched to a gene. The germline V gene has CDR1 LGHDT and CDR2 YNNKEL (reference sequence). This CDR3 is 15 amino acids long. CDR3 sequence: CASSQGRRGHYGYTF. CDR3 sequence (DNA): TGTGCCAGCAGCCAAGGGCGCAGGGGGCACTATGGCTACACCTTC.

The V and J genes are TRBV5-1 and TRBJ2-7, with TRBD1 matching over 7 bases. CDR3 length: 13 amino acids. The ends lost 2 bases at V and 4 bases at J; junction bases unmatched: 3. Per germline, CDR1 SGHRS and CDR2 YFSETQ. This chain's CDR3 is CASSFIQGYEQYF. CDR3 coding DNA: TGCGCCAGCAGCTTTATACAGGGGTACGAGCAGTACTTC.